A single T cell receptor beta chain is shown here with its context. Measured with immunoSEQ multiplex PCR; TCRdb has only the in-frame clones, and not every one. The table lists around 100,000 clones, around nine tenths of them singletons. V lost 1 base, J lost 1 base, and 8 bases lay in between. Germline V gene data show CDR1 as LNHDA and CDR2 as SQIVND (reference sequence). The CDR3 has 15 residues. These data belong to a study of control samples from healthy donors and cancer patients. Sequenced sample: blood. The chain is built from TRBV19 and TRBJ2-1; D gene uncertain. The sequence was collected from a human donor in good health. The donor label of this sample is uncertain. The CDR3 here is CASSIGASSYNEQFF. As DNA, the CDR3 is TGTGCCAGTAGTATAGGCGCCAGTTCCTACAATGAGCAGTTCTTC. Complete variable domain (other parts from reference TRBV19 and TRBJ2-1): DGGITQSPKYLFRKEGQNVTLSCEQNLNHDAMYWYRQDPGQGLRLIYYSQIVNDFQKGDIAEGYSVSREKKESFPLTVTSAQKNPTAFYLCASSIGASSYNEQFFGPGTRLTVL.